Listed here are 23 T cell receptor beta chains from one sample, sequenced in a study of T cell responses to AZD1222 COVID-19 vaccine (dated by TCRdb to 2020 to 2023). The time point label of this sample denotes: about 28 days (+/-7) after the second vaccine dose. Libraries were prepared through the immunoSEQ multiplex PCR assay. This is the immuneACCESS table as TCRdb keeps it, with only in-frame sequences that have V and J called. A part of the clones is gone; compared with another copy, unresolved V genes explain less than half, and the rest is unexplained. Recorded for this sample are more than 75,000 clones; about 88% of them occurred a single time. Jointly, the top ten make up 6.9% of the sample. Material: peripheral blood, obtained 28 days after the second AZD1222 dose. These receptors all come from an adult who received the AZD1222 COVID-19 vaccine.

This clone was seen more than once but under ten times. This chain joins TRBV6-6 and TRBJ1-5; no definite D call. V was shortened by 3 bases and J by 3 bases, with 12 bases between the two germline ends. The CDR3 extends over 15 amino acids. The germline V gene encodes CDR1 MNHNY and CDR2 SVGAGI (reference sequence). CDR3 protein: CASSYDGRVNQPQHF. As DNA, the CDR3 is TGTGCCAGCAGTTATGATGGACGGGTCAATCAGCCCCAGCATTTT.

This chain joins TRBV9 and TRBJ2-3; 7 bases fit TRBD2. Trimming removed 0 bases from V and 3 bases from J; junction bases left unmatched: 4. The CDR3 is made up of 15 amino acids. Germline CDR1 reads SGDLS; CDR2 reads YYNGEE. The CDR3 reads CASSVDGSGTDTQYF. DNA for the CDR3: TGTGCCAGCAGCGTAGATGGTAGCGGGACAGATACGCAGTATTTT.

The rearrangement uses TRBV6-5 and TRBJ2-7; D unresolved. This CDR3 is 15 amino acids long. In germline, CDR1 is MNHEY, CDR2 SVGAGI. V lost 6 bases to trimming and J lost 1 base, with 16 bases between them. The DNA for the CDR3 is TGTGCCAGCAGACTTGGGCAGCGCAGTTCCTACGAGCAGTACTTC. Translating it yields CASRLGQRSSYEQYF.

The V call is TRBV28, the J call TRBJ1-1, with unresolved D. V lost 2 bases and J lost 1, with 2 bases in between. The CDR3 totals 12 residues. CDR1 MDHEN and CDR2 SYDVKM come from the germline V gene. CDR3 nucleotide sequence: TGTGCCAGCAGTTTAGAGAACACTGAAGCTTTCTTT. This translates into CASSLENTEAFF.

The CDR3 protein is CATSRRYQETQYF. For the CDR3, the DNA is TGTGCTACTAGCAGAAGATACCAAGAGACCCAGTACTTC. The chain employs TRBV6-6 and TRBJ2-5, with a weak D call TRBD2 (6 bases). This CDR3 has 13 amino acids. Germline CDR1 reads MNHNY; CDR2 reads SVGAGI (reference sequence).

This chain connects TRBV11-2 to TRBJ2-1; unclear D gene. The CDR3 loop spans 13 amino acids. Germline V lookup: CDR1 SGHAT, CDR2 FQNNGV. V lost 10 bases, J lost 0 bases, and 10 bases lay in between. DNA for the CDR3: TGTGCCACTGGCCTGAGCTCCTACAATGAGCAGTTCTTC. Translating gives CATGLSSYNEQFF.

The chain links TRBV7-8 to TRBJ2-3, with D possibly matching TRBD2 (5 bases). V lost 0 bases, J lost 0 bases, and 7 bases lay in between. The CDR3 runs to 15 residues. Germline V CDR1 and CDR2: SGHVS, FQNEAQ. The CDR3 DNA sequence: TGTGCCAGCAGCTTAGCCCCGGGGAGCACAGATACGCAGTATTTT. This encodes CASSLAPGSTDTQYF.

The rearrangement uses TRBV12-3 or TRBV12-4 and TRBJ1-5; D might be TRBD1 (5 bases). Trimming pared 6 bases from V and 9 bases from J, leaving 12 bases between. CDR3 length: 12 residues. CDR3 DNA: TGTGCCAGCAGAAAAGGGGATTCGCCCCAGCATTTT. It encodes CASRKGDSPQHF.

This chain uses TRBV27 with TRBJ2-5, with TRBD1 matching 8 bases. With V trimmed by 4 bases and J by 5 bases, 6 bases remained unmatched. Germline V gives CDR1 MNHEY, CDR2 SMNVEV (reference sequence). The CDR3 has 14 residues. CDR3 sequence reads: CASSWSGGRETQYF. As DNA, the CDR3 is TGTGCCAGCAGTTGGTCAGGGGGCCGCGAGACCCAGTACTTC.

The rearrangement uses TRBV19 and TRBJ1-2, with D possibly being TRBD1 (5 bases). From germline, CDR1 is LNHDA and CDR2 SQIVND (reference sequence). V was pared by 6 bases and J by 2 bases, with 10 bases between. The CDR3 length is 13 residues. CDR3 DNA: TGTGCCAGTAGACGGGACGGGAACTATGGCTACACCTTC. It yields the protein CASRRDGNYGYTF.

V usage is TRBV30 and J usage is TRBJ2-2, with 9 bases matching TRBD2. The CDR3 is 15 residues long. Germline V CDR1 and CDR2: GTSNPN, SVGIG (reference sequence). V trimming: 4 bases; J trimming: 7 bases; junction bases outside the gene matches: 10. CDR3 in amino acids: CAWNEWREGVGELFF. The CDR3 DNA reads as TGTGCCTGGAATGAGTGGCGGGAGGGGGTCGGGGAGCTGTTTTTT.

V and J are TRBV3-1 (or the pseudogene TRBV3-2) and TRBJ1-3; possible D gene TRBD1, 6 bases. Germline lookup yields CDR1 LGHDT and CDR2 YNNKEL (reference sequence). Trimming cost V 0 bases and J 5 bases, with 14 bases left between them. The CDR3 totals 16 residues. The DNA of the CDR3 is TGTGCCAGCAGCCAAGATCTGATGGGGGGCCGAAACACCATATATTTT. It encodes CASSQDLMGGRNTIYF.

For this clone: This CDR3 is also generated by other DNA sequences in the sample. The chain employs TRBV18 and TRBJ1-5, with 9 bases matching TRBD1. This CDR3 contains 15 residues. The germline V gene has CDR1 KGHSH and CDR2 LQKENI. Trimming took 0 bases from V and 4 from J; bases not matched to a gene: 1. CDR3 in DNA: TGTGCCAGCTCACCACCGGGACAGGGTAATCAGCCCCAGCATTTT. Translating gives CASSPPGQGNQPQHF.

The rearrangement links TRBV7-2 to TRBJ2-1, with TRBD2 matching 14 bases. The V gene end was trimmed by 1 base and the J gene end by 16 bases; junction bases not matched to a gene: 3. The CDR3 sequence is 13 residues long. Germline lookup yields CDR1 SGHTA and CDR2 FQGNSA. This CDR3 is CASSLGGLAGVFF. The CDR3 DNA reads TGTGCCAGCAGCTTAGGGGGACTAGCGGGAGTCTTCTTC.

This clone was observed a few times. V usage is TRBV9 and J usage is TRBJ1-1, with D tentatively TRBD1 (5 bases). Germline assignment: CDR1 SGDLS and CDR2 YYNGEE. Trimming removed 4 bases at V and 4 bases at J, with 11 bases between. CDR3 length: 13 amino acids. CDR3 DNA: TGTGCCAGCAGCCCAGGGCTAGTCACTGAAGCTTTCTTT. Translated: CASSPGLVTEAFF.

Here the CDR3 DNA reads TGTGCCAGCAGTAGCCTCACACCCCTCCACTTT. Protein product: CASSSLTPLHF. The chain carries TRBV28 and TRBJ1-6; D is unresolved. The V end was cut by 5 bases, the J end by 11 bases, with 7 bases between. This CDR3 is built from 11 residues. Germline CDR1 and CDR2: MDHEN and SYDVKM.

The chain couples TRBV29-1 to TRBJ2-3; possible D gene TRBD2, 6 bases. Germline CDR1 SQVTM, CDR2 ANQGSEA. The CDR3 runs to 13 residues. With 6 bases removed from V and 2 bases from J, the gap between germline ends came to 12 bases. The CDR3 DNA is TGCAGCGTCCTGGGGGGTATCACAGATACGCAGTATTTT. It specifies CSVLGGITDTQYF.

CDR3 nucleotides: TGTGCCAGCAGCCCAAACCGGTTCTCCTACAATGAGCAGTTCTTC. It encodes CASSPNRFSYNEQFF. This chain connects TRBV5-6 to TRBJ2-1; no firm D call. The germline V gene encodes CDR1 SGHDT and CDR2 YYEEEE. The V end lost 4 bases, the J end lost 0 bases, and 11 bases lay between the germline ends. The CDR3 has 15 amino acids. The whole variable domain, filled in from reference TRBV5-6 and TRBJ2-1, reads DAGVTQSPTHLIKTRGQQVTLRCSPKSGHDTVSWYQQALGQGPQFIFQYYEEEERQRGNFPDRFSGHQFPNYSSELNVNALLLGDSALYLCASSPNRFSYNEQFFGPGTRLTVL.

The chain has TRBV19 and TRBJ2-7, with D uncertain. This CDR3 has 13 amino acids. Germline V gene data show CDR1 as LNHDA and CDR2 as SQIVND (reference sequence). V lost 4 bases and J lost 6, with 13 bases in between. Here the CDR3 reads CASSNSFPSEQYF. In DNA, the CDR3 is TGTGCCAGTAGTAACAGCTTTCCAAGCGAGCAGTACTTC.

This clone was found once. This chain joins TRBV10-1 and TRBJ2-1; the D gene is possibly TRBD2 (6 bases). Per the germline V gene, CDR1 is WNHNN and CDR2 is SYGVQD (reference sequence). The CDR3 has 13 residues. V was shortened by 6 bases and J by 10 bases, with 16 bases between the two germline ends. CDR3 loop: CASSSQVEGEQFF. CDR3 coding DNA: TGCGCCAGCAGCTCCCAGGTGGAGGGAGAGCAGTTCTTC.

The J gene is TRBJ1-2, the V gene TRBV2; D may be TRBD1 (6 bases). Germline CDR1 is SNHLY and CDR2 is FYNNEI. The CDR3 contains 15 residues. Trimming took 3 bases from V and 8 from J, leaving 19 bases between them. The CDR3 nucleotides are TGTGCCAGCAGTGATTCCCGATCGGACAGAAGCGGCTACACCTTC. Translating gives CASSDSRSDRSGYTF.

The rearrangement links TRBV6-2 or TRBV6-3 to TRBJ2-7, with no clear D. V was clipped by 2 bases and J by 4 bases, with 9 bases between them. From germline, CDR1 is MNHEY and CDR2 SVGEGT. The CDR3 sequence is 13 residues long. CDR3 in DNA: TGTGCCAGCAGTTACGCCCAAGGGTACGAGCAGTACTTC. Encoded protein: CASSYAQGYEQYF.

The V gene is TRBV5-1, the J gene TRBJ2-1, with a tentative D call TRBD2 (6 bases). Trimming removed 7 bases from V and 0 bases from J, with 14 bases in between. The CDR3 runs to 15 residues. The V gene's germline CDR1 is SGHRS and CDR2 YFSETQ. The CDR3 DNA sequence: TGCGCCAGCGCCATTGACGGGAGCTCCTACAATGAGCAGTTCTTC. Amino acid sequence: CASAIDGSSYNEQFF.